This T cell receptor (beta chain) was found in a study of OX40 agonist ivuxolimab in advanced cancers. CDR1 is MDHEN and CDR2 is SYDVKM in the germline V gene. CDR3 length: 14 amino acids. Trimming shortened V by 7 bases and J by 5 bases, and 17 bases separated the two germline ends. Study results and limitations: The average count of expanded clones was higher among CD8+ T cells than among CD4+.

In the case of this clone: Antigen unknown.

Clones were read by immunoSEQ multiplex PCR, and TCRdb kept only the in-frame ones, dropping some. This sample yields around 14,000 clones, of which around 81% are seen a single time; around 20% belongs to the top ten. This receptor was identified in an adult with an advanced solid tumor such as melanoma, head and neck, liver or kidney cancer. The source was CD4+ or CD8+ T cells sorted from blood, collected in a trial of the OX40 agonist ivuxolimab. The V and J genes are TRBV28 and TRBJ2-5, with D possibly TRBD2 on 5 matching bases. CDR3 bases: TGTGCCAGCATGGTTCCCCGAGGGAGCGAGACCCAGTACTTC. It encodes CASMVPRGSETQYF.